The 25 T cell receptor beta chains below come from one sample, sequenced in a study of cytomegalovirus exposure and HLA in healthy donors. It was with 60 Vbeta and 13 Jbeta primers that the PCR ran. Sequencing was performed with immunoSEQ multiplex PCR; in TCRdb, only in-frame clones are kept and a portion is missing. The sample carries 93,000 or so clones, 84% recorded once. Sequenced sample: PBMCs. These receptors came from a woman aged 18 to 35 in good health and CMV-seropositive.

V usage is TRBV5-6 and J usage is TRBJ2-1, with 7 bases lining up with TRBD1. This CDR3 is 14 amino acids long. Germline V gene lookup returns CDR1 SGHDT and CDR2 YYEEEE. V lost 1 base, J lost 4 bases, and 2 bases stayed unmatched. CDR3 DNA: TGTGCCAGCAGCTTGAAACAGGGGTACAATGAGCAGTTCTTC. This translates into CASSLKQGYNEQFF.

By sample fraction, this clone is medium-sized. This chain joins TRBV25-1 and TRBJ1-1, with 7 bases aligning to TRBD1. The CDR3 is 15 residues long. Germline V gene data show CDR1 as MGHDK and CDR2 as SYGVNS. J lost 3 bases, V lost 4 bases, and 8 bases had no gene match. CDR3: CASSARQGLDTEAFF. CDR3 in DNA: TGTGCCAGCAGTGCCCGACAGGGTTTGGACACTGAAGCTTTCTTT.

The chain carries TRBV29-1 and TRBJ1-4; 7 bases fit TRBD1. Germline V gives CDR1 SQVTM, CDR2 ANQGSEA. With 7 bases clipped from V and 3 bases from J, the junction kept 8 bases outside the gene matches. CDR3 length equals 14 residues. CDR3 in amino acids: CSALTGAANEKLFF. Here the CDR3 DNA reads TGCAGCGCCCTAACAGGGGCAGCTAATGAAAAACTGTTTTTT.

In DNA form, the CDR3 reads TGTGCCAGTAATTCCCGGTCTCCTAACTATGGCTACACCTTC. Protein sequence: CASNSRSPNYGYTF. The chain is built from TRBV19 and TRBJ1-2, with no clear D. This CDR3 region has 14 residues. The V and J ends lost 7 bases and 0 bases respectively, with 12 bases between them. CDR1 and CDR2 (germline): LNHDA, SQIVND (reference sequence).

CDR3 sequence: CASSLGGDWQPQHF. DNA for the CDR3: TGTGCCAGCAGTTTAGGCGGGGATTGGCAGCCCCAGCATTTT. This rearrangement joins TRBV28 to TRBJ1-5; D gene unclear. The germline V gene has CDR1 MDHEN and CDR2 SYDVKM. The CDR3 has 14 residues. Trimming removed 2 bases from V and 7 bases from J, with 12 bases in between.

This clone occurred once. The chain couples TRBV4-1 to TRBJ2-3, with D maybe TRBD2 (5 bases). Trimming shortened V by 0 bases and J by 0 bases, and 7 bases separated the two germline ends. CDR1 MGHRA and CDR2 YSYEKL come from the germline V gene. The CDR3 has 15 residues. The CDR3 DNA is TGCGCCAGCAGCCAAGATGCGGGCAGCACAGATACGCAGTATTTT. Protein: CASSQDAGSTDTQYF.

The CDR3 loop reads CASSEAIARAGELFF. CDR3 DNA: TGTGCCAGCAGTGAGGCAATAGCGAGGGCCGGGGAGCTGTTTTTT. The genes are TRBV6-1 and TRBJ2-2, with D perhaps matching TRBD2 (5 bases). This CDR3 has 15 amino acids. The V gene's germline CDR1 is MNHNS and CDR2 SASEGT. Trimming took 3 bases from V and 6 from J, leaving 14 bases between them.

The V call is TRBV5-1, the J call TRBJ2-3; perhaps TRBD1 as D (5 bases). Germline V CDR1 and CDR2: SGHRS, YFSETQ. Trimming took off 1 base at V and 1 base at J, with 16 bases between the two ends. This CDR3 region has 17 residues. CDR3 DNA: TGCGCCAGCAGCTTGCCGGAGACAGCCGGTGGCACAGATACGCAGTATTTT. Amino acid sequence: CASSLPETAGGTDTQYF.

The rearrangement links TRBV2 to TRBJ2-7; unclear D gene. Trimming took 6 bases from V and 4 from J, leaving 10 bases between them. CDR1 is SNHLY, CDR2 FYNNEI, per germline. CDR3 length equals 12 residues. CDR3 sequence (DNA): TGTGCCAGCAGAACCACAAAGTACGAGCAGTACTTC. Translated: CASRTTKYEQYF.

The chain joins TRBV7-3 to TRBJ1-2; possible D gene TRBD1, 6 bases. Between the trimmed V and J ends, which lost 5 bases and 2 bases, there was a span of 15 bases. Germline V CDR1 and CDR2: SGHTA, FQGTGA. CDR3 length equals 15 residues. CDR3 loop: CASSPSPGHNYGYTF. The CDR3 DNA sequence: TGTGCCAGCAGCCCAAGTCCGGGACACAACTATGGCTACACCTTC.

V gene TRBV6-8 combines with J gene TRBJ2-7, with 7 bases lining up with TRBD2. The CDR3 has 16 amino acids. From germline, CDR1 is MNHGY and CDR2 SAAAGT. V was clipped by 7 bases and J by 2 bases; unmatched bases: 14. The CDR3 sequence: CASIFFIAGPPYEQYF. In DNA, the CDR3 is TGTGCCAGCATCTTTTTTATAGCGGGTCCCCCCTACGAGCAGTACTTC.

The chain recombines TRBV9 with TRBJ1-3, with D possibly being TRBD1 (5 bases). The CDR3 extends over 15 amino acids. From germline, CDR1 is SGDLS and CDR2 YYNGEE. V was cut by 1 base and J by 4 bases, with 12 bases left in between. In nucleotides, the CDR3 is TGTGCCAGCAGCGTATCTGGAGGGGTGGGAAACACCATATATTTT. Translating it yields CASSVSGGVGNTIYF.

The DNA for the CDR3 is TGTGCCAGCAGTGGGCTAGCGGGTAACCCCACCTACAATGAGCAGTTCTTC. Translated: CASSGLAGNPTYNEQFF. The J gene is TRBJ2-1, the V gene TRBV6-1, with 8 bases lining up with TRBD2. V lost 4 bases and J lost 2; bases outside the gene matches: 10. The CDR3 is 17 residues long. Germline CDR1 MNHNS, CDR2 SASEGT.

The chain links TRBV27 to TRBJ2-2; D is possibly TRBD2 (5 bases). With 9 bases removed from V and 5 bases from J, the gap between germline ends came to 16 bases. The length of the CDR3 is 14 residues. Germline V lookup: CDR1 MNHEY, CDR2 SMNVEV (reference sequence). The CDR3 DNA is TGTGCCAGTGCCGAGGGAATCGAGACCGGGGAGCTGTTTTTT. It is translated as CASAEGIETGELFF.

This chain joins TRBV28 and TRBJ1-2; 7 positions match TRBD1. Per the germline V gene, CDR1 is MDHEN and CDR2 is SYDVKM. Trimming took 2 bases from V and 4 from J; bases not matched to a gene: 7. The CDR3 totals 15 residues. The CDR3 DNA reads TGTGCCAGCAGTTTAGACAGGGTTTTAGGCTATGGCTACACCTTC. Protein: CASSLDRVLGYGYTF.

J is TRBJ2-5 and V is TRBV5-4, with 8 bases fitting TRBD1. The germline V gene has CDR1 SGHNT and CDR2 YYREEE (reference sequence). V lost 3 bases and J lost 0; bases outside the gene matches: 1. This CDR3 is built from 14 residues. The CDR3 reads CASSSTGDQETQYF. The CDR3 DNA sequence: TGTGCCAGCAGCTCGACAGGGGACCAAGAGACCCAGTACTTC.

The chain uses TRBV18 and TRBJ2-7; TRBD1 aligns across 9 bases. CDR3 length: 14 amino acids. The V segment lost 6 bases and the J segment 1 base; nucleotides outside the gene matches: 4. The V gene's germline CDR1 is KGHSH and CDR2 LQKENI. The CDR3 DNA reads TGTGCCAGCTCCTCCGGGACAGGGTCCTACGAGCAGTACTTC. Translated: CASSSGTGSYEQYF. Variable domain in full (rest from reference TRBV18 and TRBJ2-7): NAGVMQNPRHLVRRRGQEARLRCSPMKGHSHVYWYRQLPEEGLKFMVYLQKENIIDESGMPKERFSAEFPKEGPSILRIQQVVRGDSAAYFCASSSGTGSYEQYFGPGTRLTVT.

This clone was observed once. V and J are TRBV5-1 and TRBJ2-5; D remains unclear. Between the trimmed V and J ends, which lost 2 bases and 4 bases, there was a span of 12 bases. The CDR3 has 14 amino acids. The germline V gene encodes CDR1 SGHRS and CDR2 YFSETQ. The CDR3 DNA reads TGCGCCAGCAGCTTAATGGAACAGACAGAGACCCAGTACTTC. Protein sequence: CASSLMEQTETQYF.

This rearrangement joins TRBV4-1 to TRBJ1-1; no reliable D call. The CDR3 consists of 14 residues. The V gene lost 7 bases and the J gene lost 1 base, with 13 bases spanning the gap. Germline loops: CDR1 MGHRA, CDR2 YSYEKL. The CDR3 bases are TGCGCCAGCATTCGTGGCCCGGGGAACACTGAAGCTTTCTTT. As protein: CASIRGPGNTEAFF.

This clone was seen only once. The genes are TRBV6-5 and TRBJ2-7, with a tentative D call TRBD2 (6 bases). V was pared by 0 bases and J by 2 bases, with 11 bases between. Germline V gene sequence: CDR1 MNHEY, CDR2 SVGAGI. This CDR3 spans 15 amino acids. CDR3 residues: CASSYSGGGTYEQYF. The CDR3 DNA is TGTGCCAGCAGTTACTCTGGCGGAGGGACCTACGAGCAGTACTTC.

The chain carries TRBV5-1 and TRBJ1-3; 8 nucleotides line up with TRBD1. V was pared by 3 bases and J by 0 bases, with 5 bases of the junction left unmatched. The CDR3 loop spans 16 amino acids. The germline V gene has CDR1 SGHRS and CDR2 YFSETQ. In nucleotides, the CDR3 is TGCGCCAGCAGCTCGAACAGGGGGGACTCTGGAAACACCATATATTTT. It translates to CASSSNRGDSGNTIYF.

This clone was seen once. The chain couples TRBV21-1 to TRBJ2-3; whether TRBD1, the table's D call, matches the DNA was not checked. TRBV21-1 is annotated as a pseudogene. The CDR3 covers 14 residues. DNA of the CDR3: TGTGCCAACCGGCAGGGGGCCCTCACAGATACGCAGTATTTT. As protein: CANRQGALTDTQYF.

V and J are TRBV28 and TRBJ2-7; D perhaps matches TRBD2 (5 bases). Between the trimmed V and J ends, which lost 6 bases and 2 bases, there was a span of 17 bases. The germline V gene encodes CDR1 MDHEN and CDR2 SYDVKM. The CDR3 totals 15 residues. CDR3 DNA sequence: TGTGCCAGCAGATTTAGGACGGGGATTGCCTACGAGCAGTACTTC. It yields the protein CASRFRTGIAYEQYF. The complete variable domain, with remaining parts taken from reference TRBV28 and TRBJ2-7, reads DVKVTQSSRYLVKRTGEKVFLECVQDMDHENMFWYRQDPGLGLRLIYFSYDVKMKEKGDIPEGYSVSREKKERFSLILESASTNQTSMYLCASRFRTGIAYEQYFGPGTRLTVT.

This chain uses TRBV5-1 with TRBJ2-1; D gene unclear. V was pared by 0 bases and J by 0 bases, with 13 bases between. The germline V gene encodes CDR1 SGHRS and CDR2 YFSETQ. CDR3 size: 17 residues. Here the CDR3 DNA reads TGCGCCAGCAGCTTGGCGTCCACAACAAGCTCCTACAATGAGCAGTTCTTC. Its protein product is CASSLASTTSSYNEQFF.

This clone was seen more than once but under ten times. This chain connects TRBV6-5 to TRBJ1-1; D call uncertain. The CDR3 runs 14 residues. In germline, CDR1 is MNHEY, CDR2 SVGAGI. Trimming took off 2 bases at V and 4 bases at J, with 11 bases between the two ends. The CDR3 nucleotides are TGTGCCAGCAGTTACCGAGTGGCTAGCACTGAAGCTTTCTTT. This sequence encodes CASSYRVASTEAFF.